These 3 T cell receptor beta chains were sequenced from one sample in a study of cytomegalovirus exposure and HLA in healthy donors. The PCR was carried out with 60 Vbeta primers and 13 Jbeta primers. Some clones are missing from TCRdb's copy, which holds only in-frame ones; the method was immunoSEQ multiplex PCR. In the table there are 180,000 or so clones, around 81% of which are singletons. Sequences were obtained from PBMCs. These receptors all come from a woman aged 18-30 years in good health and CMV-seropositive.

This chain links TRBV19 with TRBJ1-1; D not resolved. Trimming removed 2 bases from V and 1 base from J, with 8 bases in between. The CDR3 covers 14 residues. Germline lookup yields CDR1 LNHDA and CDR2 SQIVND (reference sequence). The CDR3 DNA follows: TGTGCCAGTAGTATAAATTACGGGAACACTGAAGCTTTCTTT. It specifies CASSINYGNTEAFF.

This clone was found once. The chain is built from TRBV29-1 and TRBJ2-5; D possibly corresponds to TRBD1 (6 bases). CDR1 and CDR2 (germline): SQVTM, ANQGSEA. The CDR3 is made up of 13 amino acids. V gave up 8 bases and J gave up 2 bases, with 15 bases separating them. CDR3: CSIFAGEQETQYF. CDR3 sequence (DNA): TGCAGCATTTTTGCAGGGGAGCAAGAGACCCAGTACTTC.

This chain joins TRBV19 and TRBJ2-2, with D perhaps TRBD1 (5 bases). V lost 4 bases to trimming and J lost 9 bases, with 18 bases between them. The CDR3 is 15 amino acids. Germline CDR1 is LNHDA and CDR2 is SQIVND (reference sequence). CDR3 sequence (DNA): TGTGCCAGTAGTAAAAGGTCAGGGTCCAATTGGGAGCTGTTTTTT. Its translation: CASSKRSGSNWELFF. The full variable domain, rest sourced from reference TRBV19 and TRBJ2-2, is DGGITQSPKYLFRKEGQNVTLSCEQNLNHDAMYWYRQDPGQGLRLIYYSQIVNDFQKGDIAEGYSVSREKKESFPLTVTSAQKNPTAFYLCASSKRSGSNWELFFGEGSRLTVL.